Listed below are T cell receptor beta chains from one sample, sequenced in a study of blood T cell repertoires in COVID-19. Profiling relied on immunoSEQ multiplex PCR, and the TCRdb table lists in-frame clones only, not all of them. The sample carries 110,000 to 150,000 clones, roughly 80% recorded once. Sequencing was carried out using peripheral blood. The receptor source for this set is a human donor in a cohort sampled during active COVID-19. Each CDR3 is given without its conserved first and last residue.

v_gene,CDR3aa
TRBV10-3,AISSTGGVANYGYT
TRBV5-5,ASSQASGTLNEKLF
TRBV6-5,ASRTLGTGELF
TRBV5-6,ASSLFESQPQH
TRBV27,ASSLAGARQPQH
TRBV10-2,ASSESTSVVNEQF
TRBV4-1,ASSQATGDSYNEQF
TRBV27,ASRTGYSGYT
TRBV6-5,AGGQYNEQF
TRBV7-3,ASSYERGTNTGELF
TRBV6-5,ASSYDGGKGSPLH
TRBV5-4,ASSPVGQAGVGYT
TRBV7-9,ASSPGTAGYGYT
TRBV2,ASSTRRGGGAKNIQY
TRBV12-3/TRBV12-4,ASSLYEGNTIY
TRBV28,ASRPDRVNEQF
TRBV4-1,ASSRLPSGATTYEQY
TRBV5-8,ASSSATGLGQSYNSPLH
TRBV7-9,ASSPTGQGSYEKLF
TRBV9,ASSPGGLALEQY
TRBV3-1/TRBV3-2,ASSQLTGTGDSNYGYT
TRBV15,ATSRTSGGTDTQY
TRBV4-1,ASSQDFRLAGGNNEQF
TRBV5-4,ASSLTSAGELF
TRBV11-2,ASSHPLGQQETQY
TRBV6-5,ASSLEPGFSEKLF
TRBV5-1,ASRQGSYNEQF
TRBV5-6,ASSPRGSQETQY
TRBV3-1/TRBV3-2,ASRPEIADEETQY
TRBV29-1,SVGQGGPEQF
TRBV7-2,ASSISSGGPETQY
TRBV4-3,ASSQRLSREGEEQF
TRBV7-9,ASSLDGDEQY
TRBV18,ASSRRENGEAF
TRBV5-5,ASSAGQYEQY
TRBV15,ATSPGRRALYNEQF
TRBV3-1/TRBV3-2,ASSPPWERQETQY
TRBV9,ASSVGGAGNTIY
TRBV27,ASSKRVGGVTDTQY
TRBV3-1/TRBV3-2,ASSKQRGGVDTQY
TRBV6-2/TRBV6-3,ASSYPGMQYEQY
TRBV4-1,ASSQDPGVGFYT
TRBV6-2/TRBV6-3,ASSQRQGALINTGELF
TRBV6-5,ASSRGGGVNTEAF
TRBV7-2,ASSFFGGNNEQF
TRBV7-8,ASSLGIAGGTADTQY
TRBV6-5,ASRPGGGSSQY
TRBV7-9,ASSLTRLTVNTEAF
TRBV5-8,ASRSDSSLGNQPQH
TRBV27,ASSLSPFEKLF
TRBV14,ASSARATGTGTDTQY
TRBV5-1,ASSLASLADVGTQY
TRBV11-2,ASSFSRGGELF
TRBV12-3/TRBV12-4,ASSLQGLGKLF